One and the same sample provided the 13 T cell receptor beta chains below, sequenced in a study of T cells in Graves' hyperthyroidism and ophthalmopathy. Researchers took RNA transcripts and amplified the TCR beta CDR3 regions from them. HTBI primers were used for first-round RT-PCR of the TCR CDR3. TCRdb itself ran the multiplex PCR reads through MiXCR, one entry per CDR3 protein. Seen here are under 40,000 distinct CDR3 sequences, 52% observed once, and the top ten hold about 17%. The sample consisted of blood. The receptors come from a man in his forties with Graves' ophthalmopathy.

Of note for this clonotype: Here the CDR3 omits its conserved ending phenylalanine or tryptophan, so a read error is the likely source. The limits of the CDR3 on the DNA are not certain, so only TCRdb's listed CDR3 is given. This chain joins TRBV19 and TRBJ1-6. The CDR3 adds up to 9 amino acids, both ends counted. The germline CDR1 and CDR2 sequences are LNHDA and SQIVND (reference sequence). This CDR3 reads CASSTALLL.

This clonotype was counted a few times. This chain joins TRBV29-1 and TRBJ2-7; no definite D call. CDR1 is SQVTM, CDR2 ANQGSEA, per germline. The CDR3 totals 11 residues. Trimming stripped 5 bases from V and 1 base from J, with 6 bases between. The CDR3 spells CSVRRSYEQYF. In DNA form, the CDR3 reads TGCAGCGTTAGGAGATCCTACGAGCAGTACTTC.

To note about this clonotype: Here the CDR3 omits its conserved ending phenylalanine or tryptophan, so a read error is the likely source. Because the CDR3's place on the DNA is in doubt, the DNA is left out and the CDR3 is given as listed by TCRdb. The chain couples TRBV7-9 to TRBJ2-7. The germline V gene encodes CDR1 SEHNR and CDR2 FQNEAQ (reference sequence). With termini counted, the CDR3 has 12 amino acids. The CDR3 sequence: CVSSLARYEQHC.

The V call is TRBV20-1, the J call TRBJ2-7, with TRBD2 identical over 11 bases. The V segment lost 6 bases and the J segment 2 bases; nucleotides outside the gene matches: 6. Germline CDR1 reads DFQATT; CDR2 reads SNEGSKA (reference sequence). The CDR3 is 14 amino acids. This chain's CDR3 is CSAVTSGATYEQYF. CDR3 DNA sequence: TGCAGTGCGGTGACTAGCGGGGCTACCTACGAGCAGTACTTC.

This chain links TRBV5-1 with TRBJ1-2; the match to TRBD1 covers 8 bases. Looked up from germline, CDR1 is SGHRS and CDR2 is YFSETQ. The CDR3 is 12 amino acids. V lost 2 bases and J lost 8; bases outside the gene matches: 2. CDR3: CASSLRQGGYTF. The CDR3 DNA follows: TGCGCCAGCAGCTTACGACAGGGGGGCTACACCTTC.

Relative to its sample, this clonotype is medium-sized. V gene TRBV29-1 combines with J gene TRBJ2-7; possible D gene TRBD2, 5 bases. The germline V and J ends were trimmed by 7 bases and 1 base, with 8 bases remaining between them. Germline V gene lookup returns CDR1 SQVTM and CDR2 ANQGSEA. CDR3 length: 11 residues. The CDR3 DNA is TGCAGCGCGGAGGCATCCTACGAGCAGTACTTC. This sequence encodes CSAEASYEQYF.

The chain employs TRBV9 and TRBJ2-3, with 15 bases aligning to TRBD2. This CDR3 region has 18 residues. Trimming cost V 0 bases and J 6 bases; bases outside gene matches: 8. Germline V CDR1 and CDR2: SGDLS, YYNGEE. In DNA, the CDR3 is TGTGCCAGCAGCGTAGAAGGTGGACTAGCGGGAGGGCCGGATACGCAGTATTTT. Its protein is CASSVEGGLAGGPDTQYF. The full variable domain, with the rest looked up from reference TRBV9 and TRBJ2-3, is DSGVTQTPKHLITATGQRVTLRCSPRSGDLSVYWYQQSLDQGLQFLIQYYNGEERAKGNILERFSAQQFPDLHSELNLSSLELGDSALYFCASSVEGGLAGGPDTQYFGPGTRLTVL.

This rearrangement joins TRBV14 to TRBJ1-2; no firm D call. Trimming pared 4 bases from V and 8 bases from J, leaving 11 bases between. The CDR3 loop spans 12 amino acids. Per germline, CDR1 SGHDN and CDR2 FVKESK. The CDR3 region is CASSRIGMGYTF. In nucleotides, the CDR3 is TGTGCCAGCAGCCGTATAGGGATGGGCTACACCTTC. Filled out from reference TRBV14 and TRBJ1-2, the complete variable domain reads EAGVTQFPSHSVIEKGQTVTLRCDPISGHDNLYWYRRVMGKEIKFLLHFVKESKQDESGMPNNRFLAERTGGTYSTLKVQPAELEDSGVYFCASSRIGMGYTFGSGTRLTVV.

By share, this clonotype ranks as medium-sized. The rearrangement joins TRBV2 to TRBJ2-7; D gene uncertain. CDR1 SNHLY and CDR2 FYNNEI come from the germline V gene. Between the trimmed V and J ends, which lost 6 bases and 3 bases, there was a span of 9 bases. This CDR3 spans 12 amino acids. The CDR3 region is CASRSQFYEQYF. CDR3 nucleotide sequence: TGTGCCAGCAGATCACAGTTCTACGAGCAGTACTTC.

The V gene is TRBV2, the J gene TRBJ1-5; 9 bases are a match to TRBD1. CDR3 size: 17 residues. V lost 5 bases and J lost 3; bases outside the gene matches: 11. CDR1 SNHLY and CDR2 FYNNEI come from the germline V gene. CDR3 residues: CASSSPKDRGPNQPQHF. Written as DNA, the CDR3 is TGTGCCAGCAGTTCCCCGAAGGACAGGGGCCCCAATCAGCCCCAGCATTTT.

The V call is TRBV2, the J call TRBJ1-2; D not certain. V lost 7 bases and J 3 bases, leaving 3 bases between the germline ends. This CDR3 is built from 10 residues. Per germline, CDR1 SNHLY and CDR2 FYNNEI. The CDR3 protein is CASTDYGYTF. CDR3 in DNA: TGTGCCAGCACCGACTATGGCTACACCTTC.

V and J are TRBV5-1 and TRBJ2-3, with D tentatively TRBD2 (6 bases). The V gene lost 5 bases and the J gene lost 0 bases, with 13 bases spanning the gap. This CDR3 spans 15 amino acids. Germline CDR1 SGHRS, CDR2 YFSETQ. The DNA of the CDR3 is TGCGCCAGCAGTCAGGAGGGGATAAGCACAGATACGCAGTATTTT. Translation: CASSQEGISTDTQYF. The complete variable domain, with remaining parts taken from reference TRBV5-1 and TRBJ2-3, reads KAGVTQTPRYLIKTRGQQVTLSCSPISGHRSVSWYQQTPGQGLQFLFEYFSETQRNKGNFPGRFSGRQFSNSRSEMNVSTLELGDSALYLCASSQEGISTDTQYFGPGTRLTVL.

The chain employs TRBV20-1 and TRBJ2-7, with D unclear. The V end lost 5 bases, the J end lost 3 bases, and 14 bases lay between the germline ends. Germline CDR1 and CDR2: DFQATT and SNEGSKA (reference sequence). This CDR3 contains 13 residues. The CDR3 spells CSAEHRALYEQYF. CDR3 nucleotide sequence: TGCAGTGCTGAACACCGGGCCCTCTACGAGCAGTACTTC.